A single sample is the source of the 15 T cell receptor beta chains below, sequenced in a study of Graves' ophthalmopathy and Graves' hyperthyroidism listed by TCRdb under 2018. This sample was sequenced with an Illumina HiSeq 2000. For repertoire sequencing, TCR beta CDR3 regions were amplified from RNA transcripts. A first-round RT-PCR used HTBI primers with the Qiagen OneStep RT-PCR kit, followed by a second-round multiplex PCR, size selection and purification. Starting from the raw public reads, TCRdb applied fastp trimming at Q25, assembled clones with MiXCR and retained in-frame beta chains. CDR3 protein sequences are deduplicated, and each keeps its most common genes and DNA. This sample lists almost 750,000 distinct CDR3 sequences; 35% to 50% were detected once. 35% to 55% of the sample is held by the ten biggest clonotypes. Input material: peripheral blood. Every receptor here comes from an adult man with Graves' ophthalmopathy.

This clonotype was seen once. The chain carries TRBV20-1 and TRBJ2-2; the match to TRBD2 covers 10 bases. This CDR3 region has 17 residues. V dropped 6 bases and J dropped 0; count of bases not matched to a gene: 10. Germline CDR1 reads DFQATT; CDR2 reads SNEGSKA (reference sequence). This chain's CDR3 is CSAAPPGLAPNTGELFF. In nucleotides, the CDR3 is TGCAGTGCAGCACCCCCGGGACTAGCGCCGAACACCGGGGAGCTGTTTTTT.

The CDR3 reads CASSLADRELFF. The CDR3 DNA reads TGTGCCAGCAGCTTAGCCGACAGGGAGCTGTTTTTT. The rearrangement uses TRBV7-9 and TRBJ2-2; D gene ambiguous. This CDR3 has 12 amino acids. V was clipped by 0 bases and J by 9 bases, with 5 bases between them. Germline V lookup: CDR1 SEHNR, CDR2 FQNEAQ (reference sequence). The variable domain in full, completed from reference TRBV7-9 and TRBJ2-2, reads DTGVSQNPRHKITKRGQNVTFRCDPISEHNRLYWYRQTLGQGPEFLTYFQNEAQLEKSRLLSDRFSAERPKGSFSTLEIQRTEQGDSAMYLCASSLADRELFFGEGSRLTVL.

The rearrangement links TRBV7-9 to TRBJ2-5, with 8 positions matching TRBD1. This CDR3 spans 15 amino acids. Germline assignment: CDR1 SEHNR and CDR2 FQNEAQ (reference sequence). V lost 4 bases and J lost 3; bases outside the gene matches: 7. The CDR3 sequence is CASSSPTGAEETQYF. CDR3 nucleotides: TGTGCCAGCAGCTCTCCGACAGGGGCGGAAGAGACCCAGTACTTC.

This clonotype was found a few times. The chain employs TRBV20-1 and TRBJ1-5; TRBD1 matches at 7 bases. The CDR3 contains 15 residues. In germline, CDR1 is DFQATT, CDR2 SNEGSKA (reference sequence). V lost 3 bases to trimming and J lost 2 bases; unmatched junction nucleotides: 7. This CDR3 is CSARDRRSGNQPQHF. In DNA, the CDR3 is TGCAGTGCTAGGGACAGGAGAAGTGGCAATCAGCCCCAGCATTTT.

This clonotype appeared once. V is TRBV15 and J is TRBJ1-2; 8 bases fit TRBD1. Germline trimming cut 3 bases from V and 7 bases from J; bases unmatched to any gene: 13. CDR3 length: 16 amino acids. CDR1 LNHNV and CDR2 YYDKDF come from the germline V gene (reference sequence). The DNA of the CDR3 is TGTGCCACCAGCAGTACGCGGACAGGGTGGTCAGCTGGCTACACCTTC. Its translation: CATSSTRTGWSAGYTF.

This chain joins TRBV5-4 and TRBJ2-5; D is perhaps TRBD2 (6 bases). Looked up from germline, CDR1 is SGHNT and CDR2 is YYREEE (reference sequence). The CDR3 has 14 residues. The V and J ends lost 5 bases and 6 bases respectively, with 17 bases between them. The CDR3 DNA follows: TGTGCCAGCAGAACCGGGGGAGGATTGAAGACCCAGTACTTC. It codes for CASRTGGGLKTQYF.

This clonotype has a handful of counts. The J gene is TRBJ2-7, the V gene TRBV12-3 or TRBV12-4; TRBD2 aligns across 13 bases. The length of the CDR3 is 15 residues. Germline trimming cut 6 bases from V and 3 bases from J; bases unmatched to any gene: 5. The CDR3, as DNA: TGTGCCAGCAGCAGACTAGCGGGAGGACGCTACGAGCAGTACTTC. Amino acid sequence: CASSRLAGGRYEQYF.

The chain couples TRBV11-2 to TRBJ2-5, with D perhaps given as TRBD1 or TRBD2 (5 bases each). This CDR3 has 14 residues. Germline assignment: CDR1 SGHAT and CDR2 FQNNGV. The V end lost 2 bases, the J end lost 4 bases, and 11 bases lay between the germline ends. CDR3 sequence reads: CASSLLGTAETQYF. CDR3 sequence (DNA): TGTGCCAGCAGCTTACTTGGGACGGCAGAGACCCAGTACTTC.

This clonotype has ten or more counts. The chain carries TRBV2 and TRBJ1-2, with TRBD1 identical over 9 bases. The germline V gene has CDR1 SNHLY and CDR2 FYNNEI. There are 13 residues in the CDR3. The J segment lost 7 bases and the V segment lost 4 bases, leaving 4 bases of the junction unmatched. The CDR3 reads CASSGDRARGYTF. For the CDR3, the DNA is TGTGCCAGCAGTGGGGACAGGGCTCGTGGCTACACCTTC.

This clonotype was counted a few times. The chain joins TRBV20-1 to TRBJ2-5; TRBD2 is a possible D gene (6 bases). The CDR3 is made up of 13 amino acids. V was pared by 6 bases and J by 0 bases, with 11 bases between. The germline CDR1 and CDR2 sequences are DFQATT and SNEGSKA (reference sequence). DNA for the CDR3: TGCAGTGCCCAGGGAGGCCACCAAGAGACCCAGTACTTC. Protein product: CSAQGGHQETQYF.

The chain recombines TRBV20-1 with TRBJ1-5, with 7 bases aligning to TRBD1. The CDR3 extends over 14 amino acids. V trimming: 5 bases; J trimming: 3 bases; junction bases outside the gene matches: 7. In germline, CDR1 is DFQATT, CDR2 SNEGSKA (reference sequence). CDR3 residues: CSAGGQPNNQPQHF. CDR3 sequence (DNA): TGCAGTGCTGGGGGACAGCCCAACAATCAGCCCCAGCATTTT.

Ten or more counts support this clonotype. The rearrangement links TRBV29-1 to TRBJ2-7; TRBD2 agrees at 7 bases. Per germline, CDR1 SQVTM and CDR2 ANQGSEA. Losses at the gene ends were 5 bases for V and 3 bases for J; bases not matched to a gene: 7. This CDR3 has 13 amino acids. The CDR3 region is CSVRAGEDYEQYF. CDR3 nucleotides: TGCAGCGTTCGTGCGGGAGAAGACTACGAGCAGTACTTC.

CDR3 nucleotide sequence: TGTGCCAGTAGTCCTCAGGGATGGAACACTGAAGCTTTCTTT. This codes for CASSPQGWNTEAFF. This sequence joins TRBV19 and TRBJ1-1, with a possible D match to TRBD1 (5 bases). The CDR3 covers 14 residues. Trimming cost V 5 bases and J 1 base, with 11 bases left between them. Germline V gene lookup returns CDR1 LNHDA and CDR2 SQIVND (reference sequence). Complete variable domain (other parts from reference TRBV19 and TRBJ1-1): DGGITQSPKYLFRKEGQNVTLSCEQNLNHDAMYWYRQDPGQGLRLIYYSQIVNDFQKGDIAEGYSVSREKKESFPLTVTSAQKNPTAFYLCASSPQGWNTEAFFGQGTRLTVV.

Many counts were recorded for this clonotype. V is TRBV2 and J is TRBJ1-5; no reliable D call. V was cut by 5 bases and J by 9 bases, with 20 bases left in between. The CDR3 runs to 15 residues. Per germline, CDR1 SNHLY and CDR2 FYNNEI. The CDR3 reads CASSPRAGEGSPQHF. For the CDR3, the DNA is TGTGCCAGCAGTCCTAGGGCCGGAGAGGGATCGCCCCAGCATTTT.

At least ten counts were recorded for this clonotype. The J gene is TRBJ2-5, the V gene TRBV7-9, with D perhaps matching TRBD1 (5 bases). V lost 3 bases and J 1 base, leaving 9 bases between the germline ends. Per the germline V gene, CDR1 is SEHNR and CDR2 is FQNEAQ (reference sequence). The CDR3 runs to 14 residues. As DNA, the CDR3 is TGTGCCAGCAGCTTCGGCCAGGGCCAAGAGACCCAGTACTTC. It specifies CASSFGQGQETQYF.